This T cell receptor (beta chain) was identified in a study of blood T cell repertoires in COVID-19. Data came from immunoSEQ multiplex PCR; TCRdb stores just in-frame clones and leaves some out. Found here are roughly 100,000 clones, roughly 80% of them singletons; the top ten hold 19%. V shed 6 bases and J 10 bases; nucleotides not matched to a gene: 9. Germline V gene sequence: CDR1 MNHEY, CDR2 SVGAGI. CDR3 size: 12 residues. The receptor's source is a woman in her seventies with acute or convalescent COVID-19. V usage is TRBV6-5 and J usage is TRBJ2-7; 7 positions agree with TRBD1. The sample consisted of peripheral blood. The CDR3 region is CASRTGFTNQYF. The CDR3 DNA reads TGTGCCAGCAGGACAGGGTTTACGAATCAGTACTTC.